This T cell receptor beta chain is drawn from a study of identifying expanded T cells in peripheral blood. Method: immunoSEQ multiplex PCR; TCRdb's copy keeps in-frame clones and lacks some. The sample has 100,000 to 150,000 clones, more than 75% seen once. Study outcomes and limitations: Across healthy donors, higher total template counts meant significantly greater roughly 2-week count variance.

Healthy donors had no documented immune events, such as infections, while sampled. To note about this clone: The antigen remains unidentified.

In germline, CDR1 is MGHDK, CDR2 SYGVNS. The CDR3 spans 16 residues. V was trimmed by 6 bases and J by 6 bases, leaving 23 bases between them. The rearrangement links TRBV25-1 to TRBJ1-2; a possible D gene is TRBD1 (6 bases). The sequence came from a person between 18 and 75 years old in good health. Input material: blood. This CDR3 reads CASRSTWGPSIDGYTF. Written as DNA, the CDR3 is TGTGCCAGCAGATCGACCTGGGGGCCCTCTATTGATGGCTACACCTTC.